The 9 T cell receptor beta chains reported below all come from one sample, sequenced in a study of blood T cells in healthy people across ages. Then a second PCR, running roughly 7 to 11 cycles, was carried out with a sample-barcoded 5' primer and a J-beta primer mix. TCRdb re-called the 5' RACE reads through MiXCR, storing one row per CDR3 protein. The table includes roughly 1.6 million distinct CDR3 sequences, 30% to 35% detected once. The sequencing input was blood. Receptors were obtained from a woman aged 30 to 39 in good health.

On this clonotype itself: One end of the junction varies from germline; a read error may be responsible. The chain has TRBV4-2 and TRBJ2-3, with 13 positions matching TRBD2. The CDR3 runs 16 residues. Germline V gene data show CDR1 as LGHNA and CDR2 as YNFKEQ. The CDR3: CASGQTTSGGADTQYF. Written as DNA, the CDR3 is TGTGCCAGCGGCCAAACTACTAGCGGGGGGGCAGATACGCAGTATTTT.

This chain joins TRBV2 and TRBJ1-2; 7 positions agree with TRBD1. The J segment lost 1 base and the V segment lost 6 bases, leaving 5 bases of the junction unmatched. The CDR3 is made up of 14 amino acids. Per the germline V gene, CDR1 is SNHLY and CDR2 is FYNNEI. Written as DNA, the CDR3 is TGTGCCAGCAGCACGGGACAGTATAACTATGGCTACACCTTC. This translates into CASSTGQYNYGYTF.

This clonotype appeared a few times. This rearrangement joins TRBV15 to TRBJ2-3; no clear D gene. This CDR3 has 14 amino acids. The germline CDR1 and CDR2 sequences are LNHNV and YYDKDF (reference sequence). The V end was cut by 0 bases, the J end by 3 bases, with 7 bases between. CDR3 loop: CATSREGLTDTQYF. Written as DNA, the CDR3 is TGTGCCACCAGCAGAGAGGGTTTAACAGATACGCAGTATTTT.

The chain links TRBV28 to TRBJ1-6, with D possibly being TRBD1 (6 bases). The V end lost 4 bases, the J end lost 10 bases, and 20 bases lay between the germline ends. CDR3 length: 16 residues. Germline-derived CDR1 and CDR2 are MDHEN and SYDVKM. CDR3 DNA sequence: TGTGCCAGCAGTTCCCCGGGGGAGATAAGGGGGTCACCCCTCCACTTT. It translates to CASSSPGEIRGSPLHF. The entire variable domain, with the rest obtained from reference TRBV28 and TRBJ1-6, is as follows: DVKVTQSSRYLVKRTGEKVFLECVQDMDHENMFWYRQDPGLGLRLIYFSYDVKMKEKGDIPEGYSVSREKKERFSLILESASTNQTSMYLCASSSPGEIRGSPLHFGNGTRLTVT.

V gene TRBV20-1 combines with J gene TRBJ2-5; TRBD1 is a possible D gene (6 bases). V was trimmed by 3 bases and J by 1 base, leaving 18 bases between them. The germline CDR1 and CDR2 sequences are DFQATT and SNEGSKA (reference sequence). This CDR3 comprises 16 residues. As DNA, the CDR3 is TGCAGTGCTAGGGATTTCCGGGACACAACCCAAGAGACCCAGTACTTC. It specifies CSARDFRDTTQETQYF.

Worth noting for this clonotype: The junction and the germline gene differ at one end; a read error may be behind it. The V and J genes are TRBV12-3 or TRBV12-4 and TRBJ1-6; unclear D gene. The CDR3 is made up of 14 amino acids. In DNA, the CDR3 is TGTGCCAGCACTTTAGCAAGTTTTCAATCACCCCTCCACTTT. Its protein is CASTLASFQSPLHF.

The chain joins TRBV27 to TRBJ1-6, with unresolved D. The CDR3 is made up of 14 amino acids. The ends were cut back, 6 bases at V and 14 bases at J, with 20 bases in the middle. CDR1 and CDR2 (germline): MNHEY, SMNVEV (reference sequence). The DNA of the CDR3 is TGTGCCAGCAGCAAAACCCGCCCCGGGGATTCCCTCCACTTT. Protein product: CASSKTRPGDSLHF.

This clonotype has ten or more counts. The CDR3 spells CASSQEAGIYGYTF. CDR3 sequence (DNA): TGCGCCAGCAGCCAAGAAGCGGGGATCTATGGCTACACCTTC. This sequence joins TRBV4-1 and TRBJ1-2; D gene ambiguous. Trimming removed 0 bases at V and 4 bases at J, with 9 bases between. Germline CDR1 is MGHRA and CDR2 is YSYEKL. The CDR3 has 14 amino acids.

Remarks on this clonotype: Germline and junction disagree at one end, which may indicate a read error. The CDR3 is CAGSVIGQLAKNIQYF. CDR3 in DNA: TGTGCCGGCAGCGTGATCGGACAGTTAGCCAAAAACATTCAGTACTTC. The chain uses TRBV7-9 and TRBJ2-4, with D possibly TRBD1 on 6 matching bases. Germline V gene data show CDR1 as SEHNR and CDR2 as FQNEAQ (reference sequence). The CDR3 runs 16 residues.